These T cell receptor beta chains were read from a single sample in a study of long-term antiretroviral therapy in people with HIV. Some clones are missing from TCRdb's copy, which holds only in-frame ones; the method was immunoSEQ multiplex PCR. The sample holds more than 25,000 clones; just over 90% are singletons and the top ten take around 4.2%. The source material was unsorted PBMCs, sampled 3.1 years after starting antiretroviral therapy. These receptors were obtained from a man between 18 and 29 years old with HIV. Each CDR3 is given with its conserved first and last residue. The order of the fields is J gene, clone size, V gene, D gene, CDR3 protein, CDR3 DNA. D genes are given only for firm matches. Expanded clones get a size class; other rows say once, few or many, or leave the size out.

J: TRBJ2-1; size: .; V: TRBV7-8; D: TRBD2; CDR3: CASSLGEAGGLAYNEQFF; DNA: TGTGCCAGCAGCTTAGGTGAAGCGGGAGGTCTAGCTTACAATGAGCAGTTCTTC
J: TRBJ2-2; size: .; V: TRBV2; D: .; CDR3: CASSESRGVDTGELFF; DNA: TGTGCCAGCAGTGAAAGTCGGGGAGTCGACACCGGGGAGCTGTTTTTT
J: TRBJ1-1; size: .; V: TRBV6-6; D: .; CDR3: CASRTNEAFF; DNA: TGTGCCAGCAGAACCAATGAAGCTTTCTTT
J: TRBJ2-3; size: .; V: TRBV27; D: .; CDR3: CASRTRDRVARLDTQYF; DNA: TGTGCCAGCAGGACCAGGGACCGGGTCGCTCGCTTAGATACGCAGTATTTT
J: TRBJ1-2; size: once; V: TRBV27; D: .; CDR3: CASRRTALGQTNYGYTF; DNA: TGTGCCAGCAGACGAACGGCCTTAGGACAGACAAACTATGGCTACACCTTC
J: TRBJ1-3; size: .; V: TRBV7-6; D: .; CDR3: CASSFPTVQGEVPGNTIYF; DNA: TGTGCCAGCAGCTTCCCCACCGTCCAGGGAGAAGTACCTGGAAACACCATATATTTT
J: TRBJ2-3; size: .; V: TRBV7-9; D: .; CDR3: CASSIQGNGPQYF; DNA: TGTGCCAGCAGCATTCAGGGGAACGGGCCGCAGTATTTT
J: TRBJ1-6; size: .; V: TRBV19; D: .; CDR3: CASSIDLRRLNNSPLHF; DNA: TGTGCCAGTAGTATAGATCTCCGGAGACTGAATAATTCACCCCTCCACTTT
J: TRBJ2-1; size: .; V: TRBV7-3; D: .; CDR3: CASSLTFADNEQFF; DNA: TGTGCCAGCAGCTTAACCTTCGCGGATAATGAGCAGTTCTTC
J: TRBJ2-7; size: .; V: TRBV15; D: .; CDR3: CATSGLRTLSYEQYF; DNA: TGTGCCACCAGCGGGCTTCGGACCCTTTCCTACGAGCAGTACTTC
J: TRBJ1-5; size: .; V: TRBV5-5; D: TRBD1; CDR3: CASSLTGTQPQHF; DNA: TGTGCCAGCAGCCTGACAGGGACTCAGCCCCAGCATTTT
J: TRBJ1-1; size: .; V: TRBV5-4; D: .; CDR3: CASSFWRGANTEAFF; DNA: .
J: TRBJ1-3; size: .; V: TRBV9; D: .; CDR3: CASSPQAGARSSGNTIYF; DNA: TGTGCCAGCAGTCCTCAAGCGGGCGCTCGAAGCTCTGGAAACACCATATATTTT
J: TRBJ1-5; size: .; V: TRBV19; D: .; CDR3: CASSLQGSQPQHF; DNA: TGTGCCAGTAGCCTGCAGGGTAGTCAGCCCCAGCATTTT
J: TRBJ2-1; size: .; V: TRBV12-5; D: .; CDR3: CASGPFTDEQFF; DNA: TGTGCTAGTGGCCCTTTCACGGATGAGCAGTTCTTC
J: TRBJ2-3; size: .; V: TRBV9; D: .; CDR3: CASSVVGGGPTDTQYF; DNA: TGTGCCAGCAGCGTAGTTGGGGGGGGGCCCACAGATACGCAGTATTTT
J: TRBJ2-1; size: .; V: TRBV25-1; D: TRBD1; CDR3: CASRSDRGSYNEQFF; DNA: TGTGCCAGCAGGTCAGACAGGGGGTCCTACAATGAGCAGTTCTTC
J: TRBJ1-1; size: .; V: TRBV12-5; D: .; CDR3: CASAVEVLMNTEAFF; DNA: TGTGCTAGTGCGGTTGAAGTTCTCATGAACACTGAAGCTTTCTTT
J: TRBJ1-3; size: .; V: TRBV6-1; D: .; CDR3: CASYEMGGTIYF; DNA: TGTGCCAGCTATGAAATGGGGGGCACCATATATTTT
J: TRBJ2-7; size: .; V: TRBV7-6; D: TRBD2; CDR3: CASSLGLAGVGEQYF; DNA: TGTGCCAGCAGCTTGGGACTAGCGGGAGTCGGCGAGCAGTACTTC
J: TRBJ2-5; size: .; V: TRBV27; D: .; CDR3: CASSPGTYGETQYF; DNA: TGTGCCAGCAGTCCCGGGACATACGGGGAGACCCAGTACTTC
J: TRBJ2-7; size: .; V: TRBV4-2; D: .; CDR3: CASSLVSSGEQYF; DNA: TGTGCCAGCAGCTTGGTGTCCAGCGGCGAGCAGTACTTC
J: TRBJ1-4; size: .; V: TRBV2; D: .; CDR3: CASSDWEKLFF; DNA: TGTGCCAGCAGTGATTGGGAAAAACTGTTTTTT
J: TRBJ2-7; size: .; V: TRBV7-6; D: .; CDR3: CASSLAFSGVSSEQYF; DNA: TGTGCCAGCAGCTTAGCTTTCTCAGGGGTTTCTTCCGAGCAGTACTTC
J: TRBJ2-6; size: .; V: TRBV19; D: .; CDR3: CASSLEAQGFTGANVLTF; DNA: TGTGCCAGTAGCCTTGAAGCGCAGGGGTTCACTGGGGCCAACGTCCTGACTTTC
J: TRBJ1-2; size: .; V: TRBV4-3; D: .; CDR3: CASSQGGMGHGYTF; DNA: TGCGCCAGCAGCCAAGGGGGGATGGGACACGGCTACACCTTC
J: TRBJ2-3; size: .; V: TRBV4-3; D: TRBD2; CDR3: CASSQGLAINTQYF; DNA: TGCGCCAGCAGCCAAGGACTAGCGATAAATACGCAGTATTTT
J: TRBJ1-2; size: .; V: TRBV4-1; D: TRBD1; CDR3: CASSQAAGTGGYGYTF; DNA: TGCGCCAGCAGCCAAGCGGCCGGCACAGGGGGCTACGGCTACACCTTC
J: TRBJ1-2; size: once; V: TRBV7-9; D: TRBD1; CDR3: CASRTGPNYGYTF; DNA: TGTGCCAGCAGGACAGGGCCTAACTATGGCTACACCTTC
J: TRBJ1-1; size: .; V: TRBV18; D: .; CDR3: CASSPKDGGSGFF; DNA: TGTGCCAGCTCACCGAAGGATGGGGGGAGTGGTTTCTTT
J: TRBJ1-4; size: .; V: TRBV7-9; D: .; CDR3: CASSLKSRIGTNEKLFF; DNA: TGTGCCAGCAGCTTAAAGAGTAGGATTGGGACTAATGAAAAACTGTTTTTT
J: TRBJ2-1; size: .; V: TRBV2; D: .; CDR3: CASSEGGLMQFF; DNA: TGTGCCAGCAGTGAAGGAGGGTTGATGCAGTTCTTC
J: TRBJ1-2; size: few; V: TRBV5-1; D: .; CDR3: CASSLEDPQSYGYTF; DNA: TGCGCCAGCAGCTTGGAGGACCCTCAGTCCTATGGCTACACCTTC
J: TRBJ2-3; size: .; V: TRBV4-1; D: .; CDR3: CASSPRYPPDTQYF; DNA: TGCGCCAGCAGCCCTCGGTATCCCCCCGATACGCAGTATTTT
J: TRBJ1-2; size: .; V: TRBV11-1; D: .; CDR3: CASSSTGTNYGYTF; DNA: TGTGCCAGCAGCTCCACCGGGACAAACTATGGCTACACCTTC
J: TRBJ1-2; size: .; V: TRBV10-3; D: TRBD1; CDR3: CAISEGTGVNYGYTF; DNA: TGTGCCATCAGTGAAGGGACAGGAGTAAACTATGGCTACACCTTC
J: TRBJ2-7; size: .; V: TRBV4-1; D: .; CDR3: CASSHGDYEQYF; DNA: TGCGCCAGCAGCCATGGAGACTACGAGCAGTACTTC
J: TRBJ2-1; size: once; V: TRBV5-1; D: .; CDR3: CASSLEARDEQFF; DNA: TGCGCCAGCAGCTTAGAGGCCAGGGATGAGCAGTTCTTC
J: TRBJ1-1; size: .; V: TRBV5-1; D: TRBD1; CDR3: CASSLARDSLNTEAFF; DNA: TGCGCCAGCAGCTTGGCCCGGGACAGTCTGAACACTGAAGCTTTCTTT
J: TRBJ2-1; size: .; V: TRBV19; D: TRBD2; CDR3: CATVGGYNEQFF; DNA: TGTGCCACCGTGGGGGGGTACAATGAGCAGTTCTTC
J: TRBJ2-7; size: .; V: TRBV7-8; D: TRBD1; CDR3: CASRNHRGPSYEQYF; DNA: TGTGCCAGCAGGAACCACAGGGGGCCCTCCTACGAGCAGTACTTC
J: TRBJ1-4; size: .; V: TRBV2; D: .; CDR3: CASSFPGKLFF; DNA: TGTGCCAGCAGTTTCCCGGGGAAACTGTTTTTT
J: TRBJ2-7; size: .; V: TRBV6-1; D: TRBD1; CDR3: CASSEGRQGTSYEQYF; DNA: TGTGCCAGCAGTGAGGGACGACAGGGGACCTCCTACGAGCAGTACTTC
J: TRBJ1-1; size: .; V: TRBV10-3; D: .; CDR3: CAISEFSRDTEAFF; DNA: TGTGCCATCAGTGAGTTTAGTCGGGACACTGAAGCTTTCTTT
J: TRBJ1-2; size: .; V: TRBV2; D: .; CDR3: CASSEGGGGLYGYTF; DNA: TGTGCCAGCAGTGAAGGGGGGGGAGGGCTCTATGGCTACACCTTC
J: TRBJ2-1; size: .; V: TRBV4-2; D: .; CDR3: CASSQEGSPGLFLQFF; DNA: TGTGCCAGCAGCCAAGAGGGGTCCCCGGGTTTGTTCTTGCAGTTCTTC
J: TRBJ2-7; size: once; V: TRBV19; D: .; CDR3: CASSIEPAGYYEQYF; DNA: TGTGCCAGTAGTATTGAGCCGGCAGGGTACTACGAGCAGTACTTC
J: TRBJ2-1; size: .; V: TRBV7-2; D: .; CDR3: CASSLEGEQFF; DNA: TGTGCCAGCAGCTTAGAGGGTGAGCAGTTCTTC
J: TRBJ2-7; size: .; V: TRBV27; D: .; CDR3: CASSLGVIYEQYF; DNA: TGTGCCAGCAGTCTAGGGGTGATCTACGAGCAGTACTTC
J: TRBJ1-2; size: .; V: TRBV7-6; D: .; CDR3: CASSFGATGANSYGYTF; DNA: TGTGCCAGCAGCTTTGGGGCGACGGGGGCCAATTCCTATGGCTACACCTTC
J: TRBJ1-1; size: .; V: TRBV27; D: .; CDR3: CAPTDNTEAFF; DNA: TGTGCCCCCACGGATAACACTGAAGCTTTCTTT
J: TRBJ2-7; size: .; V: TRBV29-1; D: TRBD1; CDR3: CSVERGQPYEQYF; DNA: TGCAGCGTTGAGAGGGGACAGCCCTACGAGCAGTACTTC
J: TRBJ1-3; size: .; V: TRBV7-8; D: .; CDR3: CASSFATQGGNSGNTIYF; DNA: TGTGCCAGCAGCTTCGCCACCCAAGGGGGGAACTCTGGAAACACCATATATTTT